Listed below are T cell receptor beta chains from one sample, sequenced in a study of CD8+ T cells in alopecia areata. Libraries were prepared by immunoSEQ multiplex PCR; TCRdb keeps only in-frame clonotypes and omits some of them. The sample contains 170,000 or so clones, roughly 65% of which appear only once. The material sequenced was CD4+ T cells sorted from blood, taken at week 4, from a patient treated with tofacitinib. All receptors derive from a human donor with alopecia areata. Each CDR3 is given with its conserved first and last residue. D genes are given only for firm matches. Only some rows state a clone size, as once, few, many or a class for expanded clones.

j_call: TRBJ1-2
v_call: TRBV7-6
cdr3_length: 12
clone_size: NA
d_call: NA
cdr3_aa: CASSLAGEGYTF
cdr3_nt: TGTGCCAGCAGCTTAGCAGGGGAAGGCTACACCTTC

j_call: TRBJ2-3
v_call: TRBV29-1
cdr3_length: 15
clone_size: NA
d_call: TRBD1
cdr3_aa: CSVEFGPGGWDTQYF
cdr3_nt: TGCAGCGTTGAATTTGGGCCAGGGGGTTGGGATACGCAGTATTTT

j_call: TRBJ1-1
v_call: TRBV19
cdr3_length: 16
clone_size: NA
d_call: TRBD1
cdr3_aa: CASSMRGQRRRTEAFF
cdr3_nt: TGTGCCAGTAGTATGAGGGGGCAAAGACGGAGAACTGAAGCTTTCTTT

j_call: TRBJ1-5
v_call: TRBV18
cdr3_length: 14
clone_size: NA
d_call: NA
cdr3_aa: CASSRRTDNQPQHF
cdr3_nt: TGTGCCAGCTCACGGAGGACGGACAATCAGCCCCAGCATTTT

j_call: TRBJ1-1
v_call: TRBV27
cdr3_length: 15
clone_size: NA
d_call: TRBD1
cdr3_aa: CASSFSGQGYTEAFF
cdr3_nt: TGTGCCAGCAGTTTCAGTGGACAGGGTTACACTGAAGCTTTCTTT

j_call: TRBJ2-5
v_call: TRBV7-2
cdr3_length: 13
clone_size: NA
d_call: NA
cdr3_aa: CASSSSLRETQYF
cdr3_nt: TGTGCCAGCAGCTCCAGCCTCCGGGAGACCCAGTACTTC

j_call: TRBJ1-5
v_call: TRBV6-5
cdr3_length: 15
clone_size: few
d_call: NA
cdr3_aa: CASSRDGMSNQPQHF
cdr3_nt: TGTGCCAGCAGCCGGGACGGGATGAGCAATCAGCCCCAGCATTTT

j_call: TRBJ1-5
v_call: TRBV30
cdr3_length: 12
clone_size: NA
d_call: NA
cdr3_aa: CAWGRGNQPQHF
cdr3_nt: TGTGCCTGGGGACGAGGCAATCAGCCCCAGCATTTT

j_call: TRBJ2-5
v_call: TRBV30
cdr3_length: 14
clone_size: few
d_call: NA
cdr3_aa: CAWSKASRQETQYF
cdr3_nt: TGTGCCTGGAGTAAGGCTAGTCGGCAAGAGACCCAGTACTTC

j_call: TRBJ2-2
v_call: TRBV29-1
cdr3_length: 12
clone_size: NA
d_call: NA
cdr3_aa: CSVDRNTGELFF
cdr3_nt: TGCAGCGTTGACAGGAACACCGGGGAGCTGTTTTTT

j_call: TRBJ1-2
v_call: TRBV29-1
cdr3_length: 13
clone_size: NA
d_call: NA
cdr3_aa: CSVARQSHYGYTF
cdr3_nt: TGCAGCGTTGCCAGACAGTCTCACTATGGCTACACCTTC

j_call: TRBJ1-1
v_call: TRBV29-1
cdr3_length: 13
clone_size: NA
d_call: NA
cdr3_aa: CSAALGAGSEAFF
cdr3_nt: TGCAGCGCAGCGTTGGGTGCTGGGAGTGAAGCTTTCTTT

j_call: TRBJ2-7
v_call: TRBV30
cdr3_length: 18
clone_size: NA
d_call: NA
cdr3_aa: CAWRRRPDSPKSSYEQYF
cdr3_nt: TGTGCCTGGAGACGTCGCCCGGACAGTCCCAAGAGCTCCTACGAGCAGTACTTC

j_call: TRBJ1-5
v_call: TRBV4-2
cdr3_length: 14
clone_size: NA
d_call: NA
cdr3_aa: CASSQEGQGQPQHF
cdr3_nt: TGTGCCAGCAGCCAAGAGGGTCAAGGTCAGCCCCAGCATTTT

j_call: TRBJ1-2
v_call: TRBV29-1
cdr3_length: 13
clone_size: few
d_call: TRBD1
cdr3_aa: CSVRRDSNYGYTF
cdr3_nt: TGCAGCGTCCGCCGGGACAGTAACTATGGCTACACCTTC

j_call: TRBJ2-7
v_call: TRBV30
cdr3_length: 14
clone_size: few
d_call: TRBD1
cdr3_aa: CAWSPGDRGYEQYF
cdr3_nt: TGTGCCTGGAGTCCAGGGGACAGGGGTTACGAGCAGTACTTC

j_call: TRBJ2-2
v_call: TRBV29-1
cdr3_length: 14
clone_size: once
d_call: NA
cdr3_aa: CSVAPGPYTGELFF
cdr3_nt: TGCAGCGTTGCTCCGGGGCCTTACACCGGGGAGCTGTTTTTT

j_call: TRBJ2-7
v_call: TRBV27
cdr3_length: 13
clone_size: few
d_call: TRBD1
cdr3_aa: CASSPTYRGVKYF
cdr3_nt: TGTGCCAGCAGTCCCACCTACAGGGGAGTGAAGTACTTC

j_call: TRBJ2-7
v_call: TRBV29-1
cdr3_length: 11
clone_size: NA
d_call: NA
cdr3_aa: CSVEGVYEQYF
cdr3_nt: TGCAGCGTTGAAGGAGTCTACGAGCAGTACTTC

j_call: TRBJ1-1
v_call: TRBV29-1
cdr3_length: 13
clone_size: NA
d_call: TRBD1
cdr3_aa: CSVAGQGHTEAFF
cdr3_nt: TGCAGCGTTGCCGGACAGGGCCACACTGAAGCTTTCTTT

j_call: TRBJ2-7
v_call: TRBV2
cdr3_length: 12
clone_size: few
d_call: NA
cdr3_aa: CASSQDRYEQYF
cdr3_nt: TGTGCCAGCAGTCAGGACCGCTACGAGCAGTACTTC

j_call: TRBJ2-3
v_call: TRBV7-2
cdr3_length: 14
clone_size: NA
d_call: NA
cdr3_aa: CASSPGLFTDTQYF
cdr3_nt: TGTGCCAGCAGCCCAGGGCTATTCACAGATACGCAGTATTTT

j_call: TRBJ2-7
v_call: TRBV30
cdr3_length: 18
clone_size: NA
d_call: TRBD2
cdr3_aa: CAWTNGGLAGPVGYEQYF
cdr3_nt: TGTGCCTGGACCAACGGGGGACTAGCGGGGCCGGTCGGCTACGAGCAGTACTTC

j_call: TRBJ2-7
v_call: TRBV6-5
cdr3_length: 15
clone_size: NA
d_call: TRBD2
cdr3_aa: CASSRGTSGGYEQYF
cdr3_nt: TGTGCCAGCAGCCGCGGGACTAGCGGGGGCTACGAGCAGTACTTC

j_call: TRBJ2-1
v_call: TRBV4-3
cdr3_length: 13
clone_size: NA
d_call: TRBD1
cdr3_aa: CASSQDLDRVRFF
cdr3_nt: TGCGCCAGCAGCCAAGACCTAGACAGGGTTCGGTTCTTC

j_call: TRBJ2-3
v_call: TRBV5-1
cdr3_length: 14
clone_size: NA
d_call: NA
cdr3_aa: CASSQLDNADTQYF
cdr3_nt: TGCGCCAGCAGCCAACTAGATAACGCAGATACGCAGTATTTT

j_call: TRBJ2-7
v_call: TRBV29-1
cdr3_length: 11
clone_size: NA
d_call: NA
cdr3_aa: CSVVVVFEQYF
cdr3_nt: TGCAGCGTTGTCGTGGTATTCGAGCAGTACTTC

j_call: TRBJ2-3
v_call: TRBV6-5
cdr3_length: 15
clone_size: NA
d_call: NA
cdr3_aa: CASSYSRGLTDTQYF
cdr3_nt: TGTGCCAGCAGTTACTCGAGGGGACTCACAGATACGCAGTATTTT

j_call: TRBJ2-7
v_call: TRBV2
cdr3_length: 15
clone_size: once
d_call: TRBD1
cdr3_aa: CASSVVSDRGHEQYF
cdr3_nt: TGTGCCAGCAGTGTTGTAAGTGACAGGGGCCACGAGCAGTACTTC

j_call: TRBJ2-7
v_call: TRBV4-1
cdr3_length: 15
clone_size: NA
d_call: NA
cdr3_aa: CASSQDWSDAYEQYF
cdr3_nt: TGCGCCAGCAGCCAAGATTGGAGTGACGCCTACGAGCAGTACTTC

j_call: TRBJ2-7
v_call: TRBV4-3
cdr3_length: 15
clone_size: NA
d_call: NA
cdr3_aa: CASSQGLRVSAEQYF
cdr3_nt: TGCGCCAGCAGCCAAGGTTTGAGGGTCTCCGCCGAGCAGTACTTC

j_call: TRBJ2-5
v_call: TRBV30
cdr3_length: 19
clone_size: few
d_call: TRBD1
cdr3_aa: CAWSSWAGQGVKGQETQYF
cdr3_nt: TGTGCCTGGAGTAGTTGGGCGGGACAGGGGGTTAAAGGCCAAGAGACCCAGTACTTC

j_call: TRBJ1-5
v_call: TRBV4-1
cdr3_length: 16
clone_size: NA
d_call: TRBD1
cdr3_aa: CASSHLVGDRYQPQHF
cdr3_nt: TGCGCCAGCAGCCACCTGGTGGGGGACAGGTATCAGCCCCAGCATTTT

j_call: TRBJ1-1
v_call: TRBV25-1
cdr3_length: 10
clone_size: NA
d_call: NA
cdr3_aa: CATFQGSAFF
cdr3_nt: TGTGCCACCTTCCAGGGATCTGCTTTCTTT

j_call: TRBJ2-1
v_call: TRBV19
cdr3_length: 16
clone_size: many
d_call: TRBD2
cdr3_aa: CASSTTRLAAYNEQFF
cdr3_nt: TGTGCCAGTAGTACAACCCGACTAGCGGCTTACAATGAGCAGTTCTTC

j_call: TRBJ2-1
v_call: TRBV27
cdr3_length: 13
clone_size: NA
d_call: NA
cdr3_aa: CASNRGPYNEQFF
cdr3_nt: TGTGCCAGCAATAGAGGGCCTTACAATGAGCAGTTCTTC

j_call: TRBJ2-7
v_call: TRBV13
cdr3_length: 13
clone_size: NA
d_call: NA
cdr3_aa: CASSFRGAEEQYF
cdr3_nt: TGTGCCAGCAGTTTTAGGGGGGCTGAAGAGCAGTACTTC

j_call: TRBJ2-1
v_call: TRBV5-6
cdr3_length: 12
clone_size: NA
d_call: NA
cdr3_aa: CASSLTGNEQFF
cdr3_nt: TGTGCCAGCAGCTTAACGGGGAATGAGCAGTTCTTC

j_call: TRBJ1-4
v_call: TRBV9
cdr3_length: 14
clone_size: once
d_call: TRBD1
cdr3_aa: CASSVKGANEKLFF
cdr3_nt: TGTGCCAGCAGCGTAAAGGGGGCAAATGAAAAACTGTTTTTT

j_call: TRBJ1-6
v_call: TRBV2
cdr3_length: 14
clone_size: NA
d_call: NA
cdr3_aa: CASSEGRGNSPLHF
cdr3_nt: TGTGCCAGCAGTGAGGGAAGGGGAAATTCACCCCTCCACTTT

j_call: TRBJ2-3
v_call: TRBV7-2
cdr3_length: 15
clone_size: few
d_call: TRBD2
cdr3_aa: CASSSERGRPDTQYF
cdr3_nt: TGTGCCAGCAGCTCTGAGCGGGGGAGGCCAGATACGCAGTATTTT

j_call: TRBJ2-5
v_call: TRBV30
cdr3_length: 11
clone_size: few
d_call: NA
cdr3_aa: CAWSGEETQYF
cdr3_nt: TGTGCCTGGAGTGGGGAGGAGACCCAGTACTTC

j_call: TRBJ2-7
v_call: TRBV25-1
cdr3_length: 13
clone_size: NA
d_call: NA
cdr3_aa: CASSDPHLYEQYF
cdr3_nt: TGTGCCAGCAGTGATCCCCACTTATACGAGCAGTACTTC

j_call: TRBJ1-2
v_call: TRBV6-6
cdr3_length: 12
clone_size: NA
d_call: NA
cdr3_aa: CASTIDGDGYTF
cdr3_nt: TGTGCCAGCACCATAGACGGGGATGGCTACACCTTC

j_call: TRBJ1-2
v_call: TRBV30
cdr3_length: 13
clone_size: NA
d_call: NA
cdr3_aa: CAWSVSGVYGYTF
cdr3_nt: TGTGCCTGGAGTGTATCAGGGGTCTATGGCTACACCTTC

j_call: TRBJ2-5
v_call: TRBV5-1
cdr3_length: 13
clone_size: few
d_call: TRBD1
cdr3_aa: CASSPGQGETQYF
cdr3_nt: TGCGCCAGCAGCCCCGGACAGGGAGAGACCCAGTACTTC